Shown below are 18 T cell receptor beta chains from a single sample sequenced in a study of shared clonotypes between healthy human individuals. Clones were sequenced by immunoSEQ multiplex PCR, and TCRdb holds only the in-frame ones, with some missing. Counted here are approximately 2,300,000 clones, around 93% occurring once; the ten biggest clones make up roughly 0.34%. Sequencing was done on a sample of naive CD4+ T cells from PBMCs. Subset indicated: CD45RA+ positively selected. The origin of the receptors is a man younger than 35 in good health. Some clones in this sample may be carry-over from other donors' samples.

This clone was detected once. Other DNA sequences in this specimen translate into the identical CDR3. The chain uses TRBV7-2 and TRBJ2-7; no clear D. Per germline, CDR1 SGHTA and CDR2 FQGNSA. This CDR3 contains 14 residues. Trimming removed 2 bases at V and 2 bases at J, with 10 bases between. CDR3 nucleotide sequence: TGTGCCAGCAGCTTAAGGGCAGGAACCTACGAGCAGTACTTC. Its protein is CASSLRAGTYEQYF.

The chain combines TRBV5-1 with TRBJ1-4, with 10 bases identical to TRBD1. V lost 2 bases, J lost 6 bases, and 1 base stayed unmatched. Germline CDR1 SGHRS, CDR2 YFSETQ. This CDR3 contains 14 residues. DNA of the CDR3: TGCGCCAGCAGCTTCGGGACAGGGGATGAAAAACTGTTTTTT. Protein sequence: CASSFGTGDEKLFF.

V is TRBV2 and J is TRBJ2-7, with TRBD2 identical over 12 bases. Germline trimming cut 3 bases from V and 6 bases from J; bases unmatched to any gene: 3. The V gene's germline CDR1 is SNHLY and CDR2 FYNNEI. The CDR3 extends over 14 amino acids. The CDR3 loop is CASSDSSGRVEQYF. The DNA for the CDR3 is TGTGCCAGCAGTGACTCTAGCGGGAGGGTCGAGCAGTACTTC.

The chain couples TRBV5-1 to TRBJ2-3; 9 bases match TRBD2. This CDR3 spans 16 amino acids. Germline V gene data show CDR1 as SGHRS and CDR2 as YFSETQ. V trimming: 4 bases; J trimming: 4 bases; junction bases outside the gene matches: 10. The CDR3 region is CASSDPGGGRADTQYF. CDR3 coding DNA: TGCGCCAGCAGCGACCCGGGAGGCGGGAGGGCAGATACGCAGTATTTT.

The CDR3 sequence: CASSPGQGPTDQPQHF. The CDR3 DNA reads TGTGCCAGCTCACCAGGCCAGGGGCCTACGGACCAGCCCCAGCATTTT. The rearrangement joins TRBV18 to TRBJ1-5, with D perhaps TRBD1 (6 bases). Trimming pared 2 bases from V and 7 bases from J, leaving 18 bases between. There are 16 residues in the CDR3. Germline V gene lookup returns CDR1 KGHSH and CDR2 LQKENI.

This chain uses TRBV5-1 with TRBJ1-2; TRBD1 agrees at 8 bases. The CDR3 runs to 15 residues. Germline values: CDR1 SGHRS, CDR2 YFSETQ. Unmatched junction bases numbered 7, after V lost 2 bases and J lost 4 bases. CDR3 region: CASSFGQGATYGYTF. For the CDR3, the DNA is TGCGCCAGCAGCTTCGGTCAGGGGGCGACCTATGGCTACACCTTC.

This chain links TRBV18 with TRBJ2-1; 7 bases match TRBD2. The V and J ends lost 5 bases and 6 bases, in that order; junction bases with no gene match: 10. The CDR3 contains 15 residues. Per germline, CDR1 KGHSH and CDR2 LQKENI. The CDR3 sequence: CASSDSGSRGNEQFF. In nucleotides, the CDR3 is TGTGCCAGCTCAGATAGCGGGTCTAGGGGCAATGAGCAGTTCTTC.

The V call is TRBV2, the J call TRBJ2-1; 8 nucleotides match TRBD2. CDR3 length: 15 amino acids. With 6 bases clipped from V and 4 bases from J, the junction kept 8 bases outside the gene matches. Germline values: CDR1 SNHLY, CDR2 FYNNEI. CDR3 DNA sequence: TGTGCCAGCAGAGCGGGACTAGTTTTTTACAATGAGCAGTTCTTC. This gives the protein CASRAGLVFYNEQFF.

In this sample, this clone turned up once. The chain links TRBV5-6 to TRBJ2-7, with a weak D call TRBD2 (6 bases). This CDR3 contains 13 residues. The germline V gene has CDR1 SGHDT and CDR2 YYEEEE. Trimming removed 4 bases from V and 5 bases from J, with 13 bases in between. This CDR3 reads CASSPGTLNEQYF. CDR3 DNA sequence: TGTGCCAGCAGCCCCGGGACTCTTAACGAGCAGTACTTC.

This clone was counted between two and nine times. The V call is TRBV15, the J call TRBJ1-3; a possible D gene is TRBD1 (6 bases). From germline, CDR1 is LNHNV and CDR2 YYDKDF (reference sequence). V was shortened by 5 bases and J by 4 bases, with 12 bases between the two germline ends. The CDR3 is 14 residues long. CDR3 region: CATSSGVSGNTIYF. The DNA for the CDR3 is TGTGCCACCAGCTCAGGGGTCTCGGGAAACACCATATATTTT.

The chain links TRBV6-5 to TRBJ1-3; D remains ambiguous. Between the trimmed V and J ends, which lost 2 bases and 4 bases, there was a span of 9 bases. The CDR3 contains 14 residues. Per germline, CDR1 MNHEY and CDR2 SVGAGI. The CDR3 region is CASSYVGRGNTIYF. The CDR3 region has the DNA TGTGCCAGCAGTTACGTCGGTAGAGGAAACACCATATATTTT.

Remarks on this clone: The sample carries other DNA sequences with the same CDR3. This sequence joins TRBV19 and TRBJ2-3; a weak D match, TRBD2 (5 bases). This CDR3 contains 15 residues. Germline V gene sequence: CDR1 LNHDA, CDR2 SQIVND (reference sequence). With 3 bases removed from V and 0 bases from J, the gap between germline ends came to 10 bases. The CDR3 here is CASSIGSGSTDTQYF. CDR3 nucleotides: TGTGCCAGTAGTATCGGGTCGGGGAGCACAGATACGCAGTATTTT.

This rearrangement joins TRBV4-2 to TRBJ2-2; D not certain. Deletions cut 4 bases from V and 7 bases from J, with 28 bases between. This CDR3 is 19 amino acids long. Germline V gene lookup returns CDR1 LGHNA and CDR2 YNFKEQ. CDR3 loop: CASSLRPVLVEGFRGELFF. CDR3 DNA: TGTGCCAGCAGCCTTCGCCCAGTCCTAGTAGAAGGGTTCCGCGGGGAGCTGTTTTTT.

This chain joins TRBV6-5 and TRBJ1-1; 8 bases fit TRBD1. The germline gives CDR1 MNHEY, CDR2 SVGAGI. Trimming took 5 bases from V and 0 from J; bases not matched to a gene: 5. This CDR3 has 15 residues. CDR3 nucleotide sequence: TGTGCCAGCAGTAGGCGACAGGGGATGAACACTGAAGCTTTCTTT. As protein: CASSRRQGMNTEAFF.

V is TRBV14 and J is TRBJ2-7, with D maybe TRBD2 (5 bases). V lost 1 base, J lost 7 bases, and 14 bases lay in between. The germline gives CDR1 SGHDN, CDR2 FVKESK. The CDR3 spans 14 residues. This CDR3 is CASSQVGGPFEQYF. Here the CDR3 DNA reads TGTGCCAGCAGCCAAGTCGGCGGGCCTTTTGAGCAGTACTTC. Full variable domain (rest looked up from reference TRBV14 and TRBJ2-7): EAGVTQFPSHSVIEKGQTVTLRCDPISGHDNLYWYRRVMGKEIKFLLHFVKESKQDESGMPNNRFLAERTGGTYSTLKVQPAELEDSGVYFCASSQVGGPFEQYFGPGTRLTVT.

This rearrangement joins TRBV9 to TRBJ2-1; D is uncertain. The V end was cut by 0 bases, the J end by 0 bases, with 10 bases between. This CDR3 region has 16 residues. The germline V gene encodes CDR1 SGDLS and CDR2 YYNGEE. The CDR3 here is CASSVAIMDSYNEQFF. The CDR3 nucleotides read TGTGCCAGCAGCGTAGCAATTATGGACTCCTACAATGAGCAGTTCTTC.

The J gene is TRBJ1-1, the V gene TRBV6-5; maybe TRBD1 (5 bases). Germline CDR1 is MNHEY and CDR2 is SVGAGI. This CDR3 is built from 14 residues. The V and J ends lost 0 bases and 0 bases respectively, with 5 bases between them. The CDR3 DNA sequence: TGTGCCAGCAGTTACTCGGGGCTGAACACTGAAGCTTTCTTT. Amino acid sequence: CASSYSGLNTEAFF.

The chain has TRBV7-2 and TRBJ2-7; unclear D gene. This CDR3 spans 11 amino acids. V was cut by 0 bases and J by 5 bases, with 2 bases left in between. Germline CDR1 is SGHTA and CDR2 is FQGNSA. The CDR3 coding sequence is TGTGCCAGCAGCTTAGCTCACGAGCAGTACTTC. This sequence encodes CASSLAHEQYF.